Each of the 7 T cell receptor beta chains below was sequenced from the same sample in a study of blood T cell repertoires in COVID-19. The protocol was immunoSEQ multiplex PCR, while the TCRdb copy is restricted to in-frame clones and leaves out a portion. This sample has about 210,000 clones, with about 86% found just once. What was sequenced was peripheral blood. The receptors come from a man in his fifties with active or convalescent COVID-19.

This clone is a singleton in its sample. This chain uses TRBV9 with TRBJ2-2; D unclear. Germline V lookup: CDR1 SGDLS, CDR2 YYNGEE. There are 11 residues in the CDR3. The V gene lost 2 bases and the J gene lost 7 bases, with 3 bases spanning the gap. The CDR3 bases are TGTGCCAGCAGCGTCATCGGGGAGCTGTTTTTT. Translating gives CASSVIGELFF. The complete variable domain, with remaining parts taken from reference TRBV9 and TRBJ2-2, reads DSGVTQTPKHLITATGQRVTLRCSPRSGDLSVYWYQQSLDQGLQFLIQYYNGEERAKGNILERFSAQQFPDLHSELNLSSLELGDSALYFCASSVIGELFFGEGSRLTVL.

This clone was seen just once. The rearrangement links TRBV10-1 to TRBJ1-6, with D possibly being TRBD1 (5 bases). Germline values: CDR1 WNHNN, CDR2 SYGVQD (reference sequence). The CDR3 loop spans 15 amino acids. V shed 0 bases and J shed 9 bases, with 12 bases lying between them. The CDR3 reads CASSESKGNGSPLHF. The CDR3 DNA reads TGCGCCAGCAGTGAGTCTAAGGGGAATGGTTCACCCCTCCACTTT.

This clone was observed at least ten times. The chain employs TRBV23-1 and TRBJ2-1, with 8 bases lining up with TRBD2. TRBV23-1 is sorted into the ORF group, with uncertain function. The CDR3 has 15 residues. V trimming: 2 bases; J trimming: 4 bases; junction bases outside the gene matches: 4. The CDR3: CASSQTGGQYNEQFF. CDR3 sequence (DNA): TGCGCCAGCAGTCAAACGGGGGGGCAGTACAATGAGCAGTTCTTC.

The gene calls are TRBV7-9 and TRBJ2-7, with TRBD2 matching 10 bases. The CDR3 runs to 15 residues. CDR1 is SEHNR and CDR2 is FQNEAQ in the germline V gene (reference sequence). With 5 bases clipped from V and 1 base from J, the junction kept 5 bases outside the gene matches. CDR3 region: CASSPLAGASYEQYF. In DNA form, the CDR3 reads TGTGCCAGCAGCCCGCTAGCGGGAGCGTCCTACGAGCAGTACTTC. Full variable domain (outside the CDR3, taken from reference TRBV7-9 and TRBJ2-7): DTGVSQNPRHKITKRGQNVTFRCDPISEHNRLYWYRQTLGQGPEFLTYFQNEAQLEKSRLLSDRFSAERPKGSFSTLEIQRTEQGDSAMYLCASSPLAGASYEQYFGPGTRLTVT.

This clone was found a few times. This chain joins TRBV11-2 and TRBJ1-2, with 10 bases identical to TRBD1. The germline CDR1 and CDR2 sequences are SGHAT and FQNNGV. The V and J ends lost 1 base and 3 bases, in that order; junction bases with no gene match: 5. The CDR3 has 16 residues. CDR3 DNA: TGTGCCAGCAGCTTAGGCCCGGGACAGGGGCACTATGGCTACACCTTC. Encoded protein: CASSLGPGQGHYGYTF.

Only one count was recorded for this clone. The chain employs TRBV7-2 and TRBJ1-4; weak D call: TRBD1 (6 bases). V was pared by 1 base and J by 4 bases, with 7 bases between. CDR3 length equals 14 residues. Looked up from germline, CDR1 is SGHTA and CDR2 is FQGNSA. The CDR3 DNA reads TGTGCCAGCAGCTTAGGCAGGGGTAATGAAAAACTGTTTTTT. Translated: CASSLGRGNEKLFF.

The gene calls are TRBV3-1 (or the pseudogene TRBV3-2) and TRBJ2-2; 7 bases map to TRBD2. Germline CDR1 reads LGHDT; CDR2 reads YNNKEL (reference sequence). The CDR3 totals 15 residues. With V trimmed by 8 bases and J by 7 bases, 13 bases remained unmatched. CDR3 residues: CASSIQTSLVGELFF. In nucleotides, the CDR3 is TGTGCCAGCTCTATCCAGACTAGCTTAGTCGGGGAGCTGTTTTTT.